The sequence of this T cell receptor (beta chain) was determined in a study of blood T cells in healthy people across ages. Germline trimming cut 2 bases from V and 5 bases from J; bases unmatched to any gene: 4. The CDR3 runs to 14 residues. CDR1 is LGHDT, CDR2 YNNKEL, per germline (reference sequence). Primed by a sample-barcoded 5' primer and a J-beta primer mix, a second PCR proceeded for about 7 to 12 cycles. TCRdb passed the 5' RACE reads through MiXCR, listing each CDR3 protein once. The sample yields 910,000 or so distinct CDR3 sequences, about 51% seen once. This receptor was obtained from a woman aged 55-70 years in good health. The sequenced material came from blood. The genes are TRBV3-1 and TRBJ2-3; 7 positions match TRBD2. CDR3 in amino acids: CASSQRSGGDTQYF. The CDR3 bases are TGTGCCAGCAGCCAACGGTCGGGAGGAGATACGCAGTATTTT.